This T cell receptor (beta chain) was sequenced for a study of shared clonotypes between healthy human individuals. Background on the study: Per-donor plates numbered three CD4 naive, three CD4 memory, two CD8 naive and one CD8 memory.

Once extracted for a subset, genomic DNA was divided evenly among several immunoSEQ plates. Libraries were prepared by immunoSEQ multiplex PCR; TCRdb keeps only in-frame clonotypes and omits some of them. The sample has roughly 1 million clones; around 82% are singletons. The length of the CDR3 is 14 residues. V was pared by 4 bases and J by 7 bases, with 14 bases between. Germline V gene sequence: CDR1 LGHNA, CDR2 YSLEER. Those who donated, Caucasian adults without exception, all lived in Nashville, Tennessee. Researchers partitioned CD4+ cells into CD45RA+ naive and CD45RA-negative memory subsets. This clone was detected a few times.

The sample was memory CD4+ T cells from PBMCs. Subset described: CD45RA-negative fraction. This rearrangement joins TRBV4-3 to TRBJ2-1; D unclear. The receptor comes from a man aged 18 to 30 in good health. Some clones in this sample may be carry-over from other donors' samples. Here the CDR3 reads CASSPGSMGNEQFF. DNA of the CDR3: TGCGCCAGCAGCCCTGGTTCAATGGGGAATGAGCAGTTCTTC.